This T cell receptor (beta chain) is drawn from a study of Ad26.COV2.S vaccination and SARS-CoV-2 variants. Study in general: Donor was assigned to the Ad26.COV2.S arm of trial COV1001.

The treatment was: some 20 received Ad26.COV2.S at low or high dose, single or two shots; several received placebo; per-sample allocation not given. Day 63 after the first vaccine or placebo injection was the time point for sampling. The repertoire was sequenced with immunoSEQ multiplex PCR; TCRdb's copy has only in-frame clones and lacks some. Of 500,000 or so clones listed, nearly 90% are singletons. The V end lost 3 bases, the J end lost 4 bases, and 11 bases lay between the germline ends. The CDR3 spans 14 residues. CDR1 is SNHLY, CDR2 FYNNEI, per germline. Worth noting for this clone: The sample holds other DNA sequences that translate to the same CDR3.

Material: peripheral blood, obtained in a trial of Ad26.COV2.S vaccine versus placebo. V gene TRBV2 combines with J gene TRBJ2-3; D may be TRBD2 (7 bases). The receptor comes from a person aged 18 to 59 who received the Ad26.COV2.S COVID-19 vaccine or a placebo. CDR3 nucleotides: TGTGCCAGCAGTGATCAAGGGGGGGCAGATACGCAGTATTTT. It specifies CASSDQGGADTQYF.